The 4 T cell receptor beta chains below were found in one sample sequenced in a study of blood T cell repertoires in COVID-19. TCRdb's table, derived via immunoSEQ multiplex PCR, lists solely in-frame clones and lacks some. Of roughly 330,000 clones in the sample, roughly 90% are singletons; the top ten hold roughly a tenth. Sequencing was performed on peripheral blood. Receptors were obtained from a man under 40 with COVID-19, enrolled during active disease.

The rearrangement joins TRBV11-2 to TRBJ1-4; the match to TRBD1 covers 7 bases. The V segment lost 3 bases and the J segment 7 bases; nucleotides outside the gene matches: 5. Germline V gene lookup returns CDR1 SGHAT and CDR2 FQNNGV. The CDR3 runs 14 residues. The CDR3: CASSFGGGGEKLFF. CDR3 DNA sequence: TGTGCCAGCAGCTTTGGAGGGGGCGGTGAAAAACTGTTTTTT.

V usage is TRBV7-2 and J usage is TRBJ2-5, with 9 bases lining up with TRBD2. The V gene end was trimmed by 1 base and the J gene end by 4 bases; junction bases not matched to a gene: 10. The CDR3 is 17 amino acids. CDR1 and CDR2 from the germline V gene are SGHTA and FQGNSA. The CDR3 loop reads CASSLVGSGSTGETQYF. The CDR3 DNA reads as TGTGCCAGCAGCTTAGTGGGTAGCGGGAGTACGGGAGAGACCCAGTACTTC.

CDR3 coding DNA: TGTGCCTGGAGTCTAGGGGGCACTAATGAAAAACTGTTTTTT. Its translation: CAWSLGGTNEKLFF. The chain joins TRBV30 to TRBJ1-4, with TRBD1 matching 7 bases. With V trimmed by 2 bases and J by 2 bases, 2 bases remained unmatched. The germline V gene has CDR1 GTSNPN and CDR2 SVGIG (reference sequence). CDR3 length: 14 amino acids.

This sequence joins TRBV18 and TRBJ1-1, with 9 bases lining up with TRBD1. In germline, CDR1 is KGHSH, CDR2 LQKENI. This CDR3 contains 16 residues. V lost 3 bases, J lost 1 base, and 6 bases stayed unmatched. CDR3 coding DNA: TGTGCCAGCTCACCTTGGACAGGGGTTACGAACACTGAAGCTTTCTTT. This gives the protein CASSPWTGVTNTEAFF.